The clone carrying this TCR beta chain was counted only a few times. Healthy Caucasians alone served as donors. This sample stems from a study of identical twins. A universal primer site was created by template switching, with the cDNA bearing unique molecular identifiers. TCRdb reanalysed the 5' RACE reads using MiXCR and keeps one entry per CDR3 protein. The sample lists roughly 700,000 distinct CDR3 sequences, 8% to 9% occurring once. Per the germline V gene, CDR1 is SQVTM and CDR2 is ANQGSEA. Trimming stripped 4 bases from V and 2 bases from J, with 8 bases between. The CDR3 sequence is 13 residues long. In addition, the sample was reused for a study of yellow fever vaccine responses in identical twins.

V usage is TRBV29-1 and J usage is TRBJ2-2; the D gene is possibly TRBD2 (5 bases). Specimen: PBMCs. The receptor was derived from a woman aged 18-35 years in good health. CDR3 amino acids: CSVVSGNTGELFF. CDR3 sequence (DNA): TGCAGCGTTGTTTCGGGAAACACCGGGGAGCTGTTTTTT.